This entry lists 2 T cell receptor beta chains sequenced from one sample in a study of T cell responses to AZD1222 COVID-19 vaccine. Using immunoSEQ multiplex PCR, the repertoire was profiled, and TCRdb retains in-frame clones only, with some absent. The repertoire has 120,000 or so clones, around 90% of them found once; the top ten carry nearly 4.5%. Sequencing was performed on peripheral blood, taken on day 0 of MenACWY control vaccination. Receptor source: an adult in good health.

This clone appeared a single time. CDR3 DNA sequence: TGTGCCAGCAATTGGGATCCGAACACTGAAGCTTTCTTT. Encoded protein: CASNWDPNTEAFF. The rearrangement uses TRBV6-5 and TRBJ1-1; no reliable D call. Germline CDR1 and CDR2: MNHEY and SVGAGI. The germline V and J ends were trimmed by 7 bases and 1 base, with 10 bases remaining between them. This CDR3 has 13 residues.

The DNA for the CDR3 is TGCGCCAGCAAGGATTACCGGGGATCTGGGGCCAACGTCCTGACTTTC. Encoded protein: CASKDYRGSGANVLTF. The rearrangement joins TRBV4-1 to TRBJ2-6; D is possibly TRBD2 (5 bases). V was pared by 7 bases and J by 1 base, with 14 bases between. CDR3 length: 16 residues. The germline V gene has CDR1 MGHRA and CDR2 YSYEKL.